The source of this T cell receptor beta chain is a study of cytomegalovirus exposure and HLA in healthy donors. This CDR3 has 14 amino acids. Germline-derived CDR1 and CDR2 are MNHNS and SASEGT. J was trimmed by 2 bases and V by 8 bases; bases with no gene match: 8. The primer mix had 60 Vbeta and 13 Jbeta primers. Method: immunoSEQ multiplex PCR; TCRdb's copy keeps in-frame clones and lacks some. This sample has around 130,000 clones, with 70% to 85% found just once. The V and J genes are TRBV6-1 and TRBJ2-5, with 7 bases aligning to TRBD2. The clonotype comes from a woman aged 18-29 years in good health and CMV-seropositive. The sample was PBMCs. The CDR3 DNA sequence: TGTGCCAGCGAGCGGGGACTCTCACAAGAGACCCAGTACTTC. This encodes CASERGLSQETQYF.